Sequencing of this TCR beta chain was carried out in a study of immune evolution from preneoplasia to lung adenocarcinoma. Findings of the study overall: Normal lung had highest clonality; later lesions appeared denser, more diverse.

TCRdb's table, derived via immunoSEQ multiplex PCR, lists solely in-frame clones and lacks some. The sample contains roughly 10,000 clones, roughly three quarters of which appear only once. Regarding this clone: The antigen remains unidentified.

The CDR3 is 14 residues long. Germline assignment: CDR1 SGHRS and CDR2 YFSETQ. V lost 0 bases and J 4 bases, leaving 11 bases between the germline ends. This receptor was identified in an older donor with lung adenocarcinoma. The chain employs TRBV5-1 and TRBJ2-7; D unresolved. The sample taken for sequencing was FFPE minimally invasive lung adenocarcinoma tissue. The CDR3 reads CASSLDSTKYEQYF. The CDR3 DNA reads as TGCGCCAGCAGCTTGGACAGCACCAAATACGAGCAGTACTTC.